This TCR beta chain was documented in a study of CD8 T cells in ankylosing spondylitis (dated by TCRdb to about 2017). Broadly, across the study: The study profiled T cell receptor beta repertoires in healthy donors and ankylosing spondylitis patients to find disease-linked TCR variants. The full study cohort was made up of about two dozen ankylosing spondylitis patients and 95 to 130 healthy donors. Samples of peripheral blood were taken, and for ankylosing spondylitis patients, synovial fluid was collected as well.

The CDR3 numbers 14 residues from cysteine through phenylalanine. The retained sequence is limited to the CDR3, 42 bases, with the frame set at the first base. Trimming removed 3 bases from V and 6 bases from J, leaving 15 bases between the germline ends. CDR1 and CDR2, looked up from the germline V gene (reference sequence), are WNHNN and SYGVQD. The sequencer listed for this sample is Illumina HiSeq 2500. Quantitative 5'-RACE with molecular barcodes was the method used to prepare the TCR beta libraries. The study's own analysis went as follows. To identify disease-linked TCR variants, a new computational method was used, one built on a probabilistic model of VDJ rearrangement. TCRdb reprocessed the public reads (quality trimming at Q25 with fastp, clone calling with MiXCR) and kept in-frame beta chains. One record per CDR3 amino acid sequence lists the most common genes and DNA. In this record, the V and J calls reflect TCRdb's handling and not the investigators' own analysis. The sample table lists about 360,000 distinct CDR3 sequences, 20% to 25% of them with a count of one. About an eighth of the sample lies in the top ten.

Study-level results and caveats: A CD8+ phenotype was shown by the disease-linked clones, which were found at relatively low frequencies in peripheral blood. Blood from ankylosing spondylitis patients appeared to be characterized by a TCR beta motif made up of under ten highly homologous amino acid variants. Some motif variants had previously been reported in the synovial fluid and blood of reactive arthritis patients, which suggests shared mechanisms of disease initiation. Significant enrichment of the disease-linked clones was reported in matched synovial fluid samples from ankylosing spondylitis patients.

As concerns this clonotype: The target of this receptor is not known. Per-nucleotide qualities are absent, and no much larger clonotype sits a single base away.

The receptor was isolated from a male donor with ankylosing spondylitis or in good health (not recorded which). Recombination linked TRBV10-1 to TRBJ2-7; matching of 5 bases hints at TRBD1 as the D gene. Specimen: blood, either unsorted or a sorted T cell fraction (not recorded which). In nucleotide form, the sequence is TGCGCCAGCAGTGACTCCGATGGGGCGAGCGAGCAGTACTTC. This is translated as CASSDSDGASEQYF.